This T cell receptor beta chain comes out of a study of cytomegalovirus exposure and HLA in healthy donors. V lost 1 base and J lost 5, with 17 bases in between. The CDR3 has 15 residues. Germline V gene sequence: CDR1 SQVTM, CDR2 ANQGSEA. Both 60 Vbeta primers and 13 Jbeta primers went into the PCR. Produced via immunoSEQ multiplex PCR; TCRdb's table is partial and in-frame only. This table has around 250,000 clones, around 81% appearing once. The chain recombines TRBV29-1 with TRBJ1-2; TRBD1 might be the D (6 bases). The receptor comes from a woman aged 60-75 years in good health and CMV-seropositive. The sample comprised PBMCs. The CDR3 DNA is TGCAGCGTTGAAGGGACAGCCTTTCCCGGTTATGGCTACACCTTC. Its translation: CSVEGTAFPGYGYTF.